Below are 12 T cell receptor beta chains sequenced from a single sample in a study of shared clonotypes between healthy human individuals. Sequencing used immunoSEQ multiplex PCR; TCRdb keeps in-frame clones, though not all of them. The sample has about 870,000 clones; 92% are singletons. Terminally differentiated effector memory CD45RA+ cells were excluded from the naive CD8 cells, which were CD45RO-negative and positively selected for CCR7. Source material: naive CD8+ T cells sorted from blood. The receptors were sampled from a man aged 25 to 40 in good health.

The J gene is TRBJ2-7, the V gene TRBV4-3, with D perhaps TRBD2 (5 bases). V was cut by 0 bases and J by 3 bases, with 15 bases left in between. Germline V CDR1 and CDR2: LGHNA, YSLEER. This CDR3 is built from 16 residues. The CDR3 bases are TGCGCCAGCAGCCAAGACCCCCTCCCGGGAAACTACGAGCAGTACTTC. It yields the protein CASSQDPLPGNYEQYF.

This clone was recorded once. The chain uses TRBV14 and TRBJ2-7; D gene uncertain. Trimming pared 1 base from V and 5 bases from J, leaving 9 bases between. Germline CDR1 is SGHDN and CDR2 is FVKESK. The CDR3 is 13 residues long. In DNA, the CDR3 is TGTGCCAGCAGCCAAGGAAGTCCGGACGAGCAGTACTTC. Translated, it gives CASSQGSPDEQYF.

This chain joins TRBV12-5 and TRBJ1-2; D gene uncertain. The V end was cut by 8 bases, the J end by 3 bases, with 7 bases between. CDR3 length equals 11 residues. CDR1 is LGHNT, CDR2 FRNRAP, per germline. This chain's CDR3 is CASPRDYGYTF. In DNA form, the CDR3 reads TGTGCTAGTCCGAGGGACTATGGCTACACCTTC.

V and J are TRBV5-4 and TRBJ2-7, with D possibly matching TRBD2 (5 bases). V gave up 2 bases and J gave up 2 bases, with 8 bases separating them. Germline CDR1 SGHNT, CDR2 YYREEE (reference sequence). CDR3 length: 13 residues. In DNA form, the CDR3 reads TGTGCCAGCAGCTTACAACTAGCCTACGAGCAGTACTTC. This codes for CASSLQLAYEQYF.

The rearrangement joins TRBV15 to TRBJ1-5, with D hard to call. The CDR3 has 17 residues. V was shortened by 0 bases and J by 5 bases, with 17 bases between the two germline ends. Germline V gives CDR1 LNHNV, CDR2 YYDKDF (reference sequence). The CDR3: CATSRDYRSELDQPQHF. The CDR3, as DNA: TGTGCCACCAGCAGAGATTACCGCTCCGAGTTGGATCAGCCCCAGCATTTT.

Only a few counts were recorded for this clone. Distinct nucleotide sequences in the sample also encode this CDR3. J is TRBJ2-7 and V is TRBV7-9; TRBD2 is a possible D gene (5 bases). The germline V gene encodes CDR1 SEHNR and CDR2 FQNEAQ (reference sequence). This CDR3 has 12 amino acids. V lost 2 bases and J 4 bases, leaving 6 bases between the germline ends. DNA of the CDR3: TGTGCCAGCAGCTTAAGAGGGTACGAGCAGTACTTC. As protein: CASSLRGYEQYF.

The chain joins TRBV27 to TRBJ2-1; 11 bases agree with TRBD2. The CDR3 covers 14 residues. Trimming removed 9 bases from V and 8 bases from J; junction bases left unmatched: 9. Germline V lookup: CDR1 MNHEY, CDR2 SMNVEV (reference sequence). The CDR3 spells CASKLAGDGYEQFF. CDR3 sequence (DNA): TGTGCCAGTAAACTAGCGGGAGATGGTTATGAGCAGTTCTTC.

This clone was recorded once. The CDR3 sequence: CASSVGGNNEQFF. The CDR3 DNA reads as TGTGCCAGCAGCGTAGGGGGGAACAATGAGCAGTTCTTC. V and J are TRBV9 and TRBJ2-1, with D perhaps given as TRBD1 or TRBD2 (5 bases each). V was pared by 0 bases and J by 5 bases, with 6 bases between. The CDR3 is 13 residues long. Per germline, CDR1 SGDLS and CDR2 YYNGEE.

For this clone: Other DNA sequences in this specimen translate into the identical CDR3. The chain carries TRBV9 and TRBJ2-7; 10 bases agree with TRBD1. Germline CDR1 SGDLS, CDR2 YYNGEE. J lost 2 bases, V lost 0 bases, and 5 bases had no gene match. There are 16 residues in the CDR3. The chain's CDR3 is CASSVGGTGVAYEQYF. The CDR3 DNA sequence: TGTGCCAGCAGCGTAGGGGGGACAGGGGTTGCCTACGAGCAGTACTTC.

The chain couples TRBV5-6 to TRBJ1-5; D unresolved. CDR1 and CDR2 from the germline V gene are SGHDT and YYEEEE. Between the trimmed V and J ends, which lost 4 bases and 5 bases, there was a span of 10 bases. The CDR3 is made up of 13 amino acids. This chain's CDR3 is CASSRGGDQPQHF. The CDR3 DNA follows: TGTGCCAGCAGCCGGGGTGGGGATCAGCCCCAGCATTTT.

The chain has TRBV7-2 and TRBJ2-1; possible D gene TRBD2, 5 bases. CDR1 is SGHTA, CDR2 FQGNSA, per germline. V was trimmed by 6 bases and J by 0 bases, leaving 12 bases between them. The CDR3 length is 15 residues. Here the CDR3 reads CASRIHGSSYNEQFF. CDR3 DNA: TGTGCCAGCAGGATACATGGGAGCTCCTACAATGAGCAGTTCTTC.

The rearrangement joins TRBV19 to TRBJ1-1; D unclear. The germline V gene has CDR1 LNHDA and CDR2 SQIVND (reference sequence). There are 11 residues in the CDR3. V was clipped by 5 bases and J by 1 base, with 2 bases between them. CDR3 loop: CASSANTEAFF. The CDR3 nucleotides read TGTGCCAGTAGTGCGAACACTGAAGCTTTCTTT.